These 13 T cell receptor beta chains came from one sample sequenced in a study of T cell responses to AZD1222 COVID-19 vaccine. Using immunoSEQ multiplex PCR, the repertoire was profiled, and TCRdb retains in-frame clones only, with some absent. The data show some 180,000 clones, roughly 92% seen once. The sequencing used peripheral blood, collected 28 days after the second dose of the MenACWY control vaccine. These receptors all come from an adult who received the MenACWY meningococcal vaccine as a control.

The gene calls are TRBV27 and TRBJ2-1; no definite D call. V lost 3 bases to trimming and J lost 1 base, with 7 bases between them. In germline, CDR1 is MNHEY, CDR2 SMNVEV (reference sequence). This CDR3 spans 14 amino acids. The DNA for the CDR3 is TGTGCCAGCAGTTTTGACCTTTCCTACAATGAGCAGTTCTTC. This encodes CASSFDLSYNEQFF.

V usage is TRBV21-1 and J usage is TRBJ1-4; the D segment call TRBD1 is taken from the table without a DNA check. TRBV21-1 is a pseudogene segment. This CDR3 is built from 19 residues. The DNA for the CDR3 is TGTGCCAGCCGGTTCGACTCTCGGGCTTCCAGAAGGGGGAATGAAAAACTGTTTTTT. Translating gives CASRFDSRASRRGNEKLFF.

V is TRBV29-1 and J is TRBJ2-7, with a possible D match to TRBD1 (6 bases). This CDR3 region has 13 residues. The ends were cut back, 7 bases at V and 5 bases at J, with 18 bases in the middle. The V gene's germline CDR1 is SQVTM and CDR2 ANQGSEA. The CDR3 DNA is TGCAGCGCCCTGGGGGCAGGGCGCGACGAGCAGTACTTC. Protein sequence: CSALGAGRDEQYF.

The chain employs TRBV6-2 or TRBV6-3 and TRBJ1-5, with D hard to call. This CDR3 region has 15 residues. Germline V gene data show CDR1 as MNHEY and CDR2 as SVGEGT. Trimming pared 5 bases from V and 5 bases from J, leaving 16 bases between. CDR3 loop: CASSRVRLVDQPQHF. The CDR3 DNA reads as TGTGCCAGCAGTCGGGTCAGACTGGTGGATCAGCCCCAGCATTTT.

This chain links TRBV9 with TRBJ2-1, with 8 bases that match TRBD1. Germline CDR1 SGDLS, CDR2 YYNGEE. There are 15 residues in the CDR3. With V trimmed by 0 bases and J by 2 bases, 1 base remained unmatched. CDR3 nucleotides: TGTGCCAGCAGCGTAGGACAGGGGACCTACAATGAGCAGTTCTTC. Translation gives CASSVGQGTYNEQFF. Full variable domain (remainder filled in from reference TRBV9 and TRBJ2-1): DSGVTQTPKHLITATGQRVTLRCSPRSGDLSVYWYQQSLDQGLQFLIQYYNGEERAKGNILERFSAQQFPDLHSELNLSSLELGDSALYFCASSVGQGTYNEQFFGPGTRLTVL.

This clone was counted once. The rearrangement links TRBV7-8 to TRBJ1-5; D unclear. The CDR3 has 16 amino acids. Looked up from germline, CDR1 is SGHVS and CDR2 is FQNEAQ. V was trimmed by 0 bases and J by 0 bases, leaving 9 bases between them. The CDR3 sequence: CASSLASVNSNQPQHF. The CDR3 nucleotides are TGTGCCAGCAGCTTAGCGTCCGTTAATAGCAATCAGCCCCAGCATTTT. Full variable domain (missing parts from reference TRBV7-8 and TRBJ1-5): GAGVSQSPRYKVAKRGQDVALRCDPISGHVSLFWYQQALGQGPEFLTYFQNEAQLDKSGLPSDRFFAERPEGSVSTLKIQRTQQEDSAVYLCASSLASVNSNQPQHFGDGTRLSIL.

CDR3 sequence reads: CASSQAIGGNTIYF. The DNA of the CDR3 is TGCGCCAGCAGCCAAGCGATTGGGGGAAACACCATATATTTT. This sequence joins TRBV4-3 and TRBJ1-3; no definite D call. V lost 1 base, J lost 4 bases, and 8 bases lay in between. The length of the CDR3 is 14 residues. Germline V CDR1 and CDR2: LGHNA, YSLEER.

J is TRBJ2-1 and V is TRBV15, with a possible D match to TRBD2 (5 bases). V gave up 3 bases and J gave up 6 bases, with 15 bases separating them. The CDR3 runs 15 residues. Germline CDR1 and CDR2: LNHNV and YYDKDF (reference sequence). CDR3 DNA: TGTGCCACCAGCAGTCCCTCGACGGGGTCCAATGAGCAGTTCTTC. Its protein product is CATSSPSTGSNEQFF. The full variable domain, with the rest looked up from reference TRBV15 and TRBJ2-1, is DAMVIQNPRYQVTQFGKPVTLSCSQTLNHNVMYWYQQKSSQAPKLLFHYYDKDFNNEADTPDNFQSRRPNTSFCFLDIRSPGLGDTAMYLCATSSPSTGSNEQFFGPGTRLTVL.

The chain joins TRBV5-4 to TRBJ1-4; D is perhaps TRBD1 (5 bases). V was pared by 0 bases and J by 8 bases, with 14 bases between. The CDR3 sequence is 15 residues long. The germline CDR1 and CDR2 sequences are SGHNT and YYREEE (reference sequence). The CDR3 loop is CASSLGPGYREKLFF. CDR3 in DNA: TGTGCCAGCAGCTTGGGTCCAGGGTACCGCGAAAAACTGTTTTTT.

J is TRBJ2-5 and V is TRBV10-1; unclear D gene. The germline CDR1 and CDR2 sequences are WNHNN and SYGVQD (reference sequence). V lost 0 bases and J lost 5, with 4 bases in between. The CDR3 sequence is 12 residues long. CDR3 sequence: CASSESGETQYF. The CDR3 nucleotides read TGCGCCAGCAGTGAGTCGGGTGAGACCCAGTACTTC.

This clone was recorded only once. The V and J genes are TRBV15 and TRBJ1-2; D not resolved. This CDR3 contains 14 residues. Germline assignment: CDR1 LNHNV and CDR2 YYDKDF (reference sequence). Trimming left V 2 bases short and J 8 bases short, with 15 bases between. The chain's CDR3 is CATSRKDRVWGYTF. The CDR3 DNA follows: TGTGCCACCAGCAGAAAGGATCGCGTGTGGGGCTACACCTTC.

This chain links TRBV9 with TRBJ1-1; TRBD1 aligns across 9 bases. The V gene's germline CDR1 is SGDLS and CDR2 YYNGEE. The length of the CDR3 is 15 residues. The V and J ends lost 3 bases and 6 bases, in that order; junction bases with no gene match: 9. The CDR3 is CASSGGQGSGAEAFF. The CDR3 coding sequence is TGTGCCAGCAGCGGGGGACAGGGATCCGGGGCTGAAGCTTTCTTT.

This clone has just a few counts. The chain is built from TRBV6-2 or TRBV6-3 and TRBJ1-6; D not resolved. CDR1 is MNHEY, CDR2 SVGEGT, per germline. The ends were cut back, 4 bases at V and 1 base at J, with 5 bases in the middle. This CDR3 spans 14 amino acids. CDR3 residues: CASSSGSYNSPLHF. CDR3 sequence (DNA): TGTGCCAGCAGTTCCGGGTCCTATAATTCACCCCTCCACTTT.